Shown below are 24 T cell receptor beta chains from a single sample sequenced in a study of T cell clonality in common variable immunodeficiency. Clones were read by immunoSEQ multiplex PCR, and TCRdb kept only the in-frame ones, dropping some. The repertoire consists of about 52,000 clones, none detected only once. Sequenced input: peripheral blood mononuclear cells. These TCRs come from a person between 18 and 75 years old in good health.

This clone was observed many times. One end of the junction varies from germline; a read error may be responsible. The read finishes 3 residues shy of the CDR3 end, and the germline J gene is used to complete it. The chain couples TRBV29-1 to TRBJ1-2; possible D gene TRBD1, 6 bases. The CDR3 loop spans 14 amino acids. CDR1 is SQVTM, CDR2 ANQGSEA, per germline. The CDR3 DNA, read in part, is TGCAGCGTCGAAGAGATTGTCAGGGGCTATGGC. This gives the protein CSVEEIVRGYG. From start to end, the CDR3 is CSVEEIVRGYGYTF. The entire variable domain, with the rest obtained from reference TRBV29-1 and TRBJ1-2, is as follows: SAVISQKPSRDICQRGTSLTIQCQVDSQVTMMFWYRQQPGQSLTLIATANQGSEATYESGFVIDKFPISRPNLTFSTLTVSNMSPEDSSIYLCSVEEIVRGYGYTFGSGTRLTVV.

This clone was counted at least ten times. The read terminates 3 residues before the CDR3 end, so the remaining end is supplied by the germline J gene. The gene calls are TRBV20-1 and TRBJ2-5; 7 bases match TRBD2. CDR1 DFQATT and CDR2 SNEGSKA come from the germline V gene (reference sequence). V lost 0 bases and J lost 1; bases outside the gene matches: 5. The CDR3 sequence is 15 residues long. The CDR3 protein is CSARDSGGIQETQYF. Partial CDR3 DNA: TGCAGTGCTAGAGACTCGGGGGGAATCCAAGAGACC.

Ten or more counts support this clone. The read ends 3 residues before the CDR3 terminus; that terminus is restored from the germline J gene. This chain connects TRBV28 to TRBJ2-5; 7 bases agree with TRBD1. Germline CDR1 MDHEN, CDR2 SYDVKM. The CDR3 is made up of 15 amino acids. V was pared by 6 bases and J by 2 bases, with 9 bases of the junction left unmatched. The CDR3 here is CASSLSPGQQETQYF. The covered CDR3 bases are TGTGCCAGCAGCCTCTCTCCGGGACAGCAAGAGACC.

This clone was counted ten times or more. The CDR3 goes on 3 residues after the read ends, and that part is filled in from the germline J gene. V usage is TRBV19 and J usage is TRBJ2-1, with 7 bases identical to TRBD2. Germline assignment: CDR1 LNHDA and CDR2 SQIVND (reference sequence). The CDR3 loop spans 15 amino acids. V lost 5 bases, J lost 3 bases, and 7 bases stayed unmatched. CDR3 DNA (partial): TGTGCCAGTAGTTCGCTAGCGGAGCTCTACAATGAG. Translation: CASSSLAELYNE. The full CDR3 is CASSSLAELYNEQFF.

This clone was detected many times. Read data end 3 residues before the CDR3 end; the end is taken from the germline J gene. This rearrangement joins TRBV20-1 to TRBJ2-3, with 9 bases lining up with TRBD2. Germline CDR1 DFQATT, CDR2 SNEGSKA (reference sequence). The CDR3 is made up of 16 amino acids. Trimming at V came to 0 bases and at J to 6 bases, leaving 10 bases not matched to a gene. The CDR3 reads CSARDAGGRGGDTQYF. The sequenced CDR3 bases are TGCAGTGCTAGAGATGCGGGGGGGAGAGGAGGGGATACG.

This clone was counted between two and nine times. The missing CDR3 end, 3 residues past where the read stops, is filled in from the germline J gene. This chain links TRBV2 with TRBJ1-1, with D possibly being TRBD1 (5 bases). Germline CDR1 is SNHLY and CDR2 is FYNNEI. Trimming pared 1 base from V and 0 bases from J, leaving 6 bases between. The CDR3 spans 14 residues. The CDR3 region is CASSEGGLNTEAFF. The CDR3 DNA, read in part, is TGTGCCAGCAGTGAAGGGGGCCTGAACACTGAA. The entire variable domain, with the rest obtained from reference TRBV2 and TRBJ1-1, is as follows: EPEVTQTPSHQVTQMGQEVILRCVPISNHLYFYWYRQILGQKVEFLVSFYNNEISEKSEIFDDQFSVERPDGSNFTLKIRSTKLEDSAMYFCASSEGGLNTEAFFGQGTRLTVV.

This clone was observed at least ten times. The CDR3 goes on 3 residues after the read ends, and that part is filled in from the germline J gene. The chain recombines TRBV5-1 with TRBJ1-5; 9 nucleotides match TRBD1. J lost 3 bases, V lost 0 bases, and 1 base had no gene match. This CDR3 has 15 residues. Germline assignment: CDR1 SGHRS and CDR2 YFSETQ. The covered CDR3 bases are TGCGCCAGCAGCTTGGGGACAGGGGACAATCAGCCC. Residues: CASSLGTGDNQP. The whole CDR3 protein reads CASSLGTGDNQPQHF. Full variable domain (missing parts from reference TRBV5-1 and TRBJ1-5): KAGVTQTPRYLIKTRGQQVTLSCSPISGHRSVSWYQQTPGQGLQFLFEYFSETQRNKGNFPGRFSGRQFSNSRSEMNVSTLELGDSALYLCASSLGTGDNQPQHFGDGTRLSIL.

On this clone: The read finishes 3 residues shy of the CDR3 end, and the germline J gene is used to complete it. This chain uses TRBV6-1 with TRBJ2-3; 12 nucleotides line up with TRBD2. The CDR3 contains 16 residues. Looked up from germline, CDR1 is MNHNS and CDR2 is SASEGT. With 2 bases clipped from V and 3 bases from J, the junction kept 3 bases outside the gene matches. The CDR3 reads CASSELAGGPTDTQYF. CDR3 DNA, as far as it was read: TGTGCCAGCAGTGAACTAGCGGGAGGGCCAACAGATACG.

The sample holds many counts of this clone. The CDR3 end is not reached by the read, which stops 3 residues before it; the germline J gene fills it in. The rearrangement links TRBV5-1 to TRBJ1-2, with TRBD1 identical over 8 bases. Germline lookup yields CDR1 SGHRS and CDR2 YFSETQ. With V trimmed by 4 bases and J by 3 bases, 5 bases remained unmatched. The CDR3 has 14 amino acids. CDR3 sequence reads: CASSPSTGDYGYTF. The part of the CDR3 DNA that was read is TGCGCCAGCAGCCCCTCGACAGGGGACTATGGC.

This clone occurred many times. Read coverage stops 3 residues before the CDR3 terminus; the germline J gene supplies the remainder. The chain links TRBV12-3 or TRBV12-4 to TRBJ2-3, with D possibly matching TRBD1 (6 bases). There are 15 residues in the CDR3. V shed 6 bases and J shed 6 bases, with 19 bases lying between them. Here the CDR3 reads CASSWGNRVSDTQYF. The CDR3 bases that were read are TGTGCCAGCAGCTGGGGGAACAGGGTGTCCGATACG.

This clone was picked up many times. Read data end 3 residues before the CDR3 end; the end is taken from the germline J gene. The chain uses TRBV30 and TRBJ2-3; D is possibly TRBD1 (5 bases). V gave up 0 bases and J gave up 0 bases, with 7 bases separating them. CDR3 size: 14 residues. Germline values: CDR1 GTSNPN, CDR2 SVGIG (reference sequence). The CDR3 DNA, read in part, is TGTGCCTGGAGTGTGGGGCGGAGCACAGATACG. Its translation is CAWSVGRSTDT. From start to end, the CDR3 is CAWSVGRSTDTQYF.

This clone appeared many times. The CDR3 end lies 3 residues beyond the end of the read and is filled in from the germline J gene. V gene TRBV19 combines with J gene TRBJ1-5, with TRBD1 matching over 8 bases. With V trimmed by 6 bases and J by 6 bases, 10 bases remained unmatched. CDR1 and CDR2 (germline): LNHDA, SQIVND (reference sequence). This CDR3 has 15 residues. Incomplete CDR3 DNA: TGTGCCAGTAGCGGGACAGGCGGCTCCGCTCAGCCC. Translated: CASSGTGGSAQP. The whole CDR3 is CASSGTGGSAQPQHF.

This clone showed up many times. The sequence runs out 3 residues before the end of the CDR3; the remainder is reconstructed from the germline J gene. This chain joins TRBV10-3 and TRBJ2-1; TRBD2 matches 10 bases. This CDR3 contains 22 residues. Germline V gene data show CDR1 as ENHRY and CDR2 as SYGVKD. With V trimmed by 4 bases and J by 3 bases, 24 bases remained unmatched. The CDR3: CAISGPDNTSGTHGGVYNEQFF. The part of the CDR3 DNA that was read is TGTGCCATCAGTGGGCCTGACAATACTAGCGGGACCCACGGGGGGGTCTACAATGAG.

This clone was counted at least ten times. The read gets to within 3 residues of the CDR3 end, and the germline J gene fills in the rest. J is TRBJ2-5 and V is TRBV30; D may be TRBD2 (6 bases). CDR3 size: 15 residues. Germline CDR1 and CDR2: GTSNPN and SVGIG (reference sequence). CDR3 amino acids: CARRGSTSGEETQYF. The DNA read from the CDR3 is TGTGCGAGGAGGGGCTCAACCTCGGGGGAAGAGACC.

This clone was recorded many times. The read finishes 3 residues shy of the CDR3 end, and the germline J gene is used to complete it. The V call is TRBV10-1, the J call TRBJ1-6; D is ambiguous. Looked up from germline, CDR1 is WNHNN and CDR2 is SYGVQD (reference sequence). Deletions cut 2 bases from V and 6 bases from J, with 8 bases between. The CDR3 has 14 amino acids. Partial CDR3 DNA: TGCGCCAGCAGTGAGACAGTACCTAATTCACCC. Translated, it gives CASSETVPNSP. The CDR3 reads in full as CASSETVPNSPLHF.

This clone showed up many times. The DNA ends 3 residues before the CDR3 does, and the rest of the CDR3 is filled in from the germline J gene. Other DNA sequences from this sample encode an identical CDR3 as well. The V and J genes are TRBV5-1 and TRBJ2-7, with D unresolved. Trimming removed 0 bases from V and 2 bases from J, with 6 bases in between. CDR3 length: 13 residues. CDR1 SGHRS and CDR2 YFSETQ come from the germline V gene. CDR3 residues: CASSLDRAYEQYF. CDR3 bases read: TGCGCCAGCAGCTTGGACAGAGCCTACGAG.

This clone was counted many times. With the read ending 3 residues before the CDR3 end, the germline J gene is used to fill in that end. V is TRBV28 and J is TRBJ2-3; D perhaps matches TRBD2 (7 bases). The CDR3 consists of 14 residues. Germline V gene lookup returns CDR1 MDHEN and CDR2 SYDVKM. Trimming left V 10 bases short and J 2 bases short, with 16 bases between. The sequenced part of the CDR3 DNA is TGTGCCACTACGCCGGGGGGCCTCACAGATACG. The encoded protein is CATTPGGLTDT. The entire CDR3 protein is CATTPGGLTDTQYF. Complete variable domain (other parts from reference TRBV28 and TRBJ2-3): DVKVTQSSRYLVKRTGEKVFLECVQDMDHENMFWYRQDPGLGLRLIYFSYDVKMKEKGDIPEGYSVSREKKERFSLILESASTNQTSMYLCATTPGGLTDTQYFGPGTRLTVL.

In this sample, this clone turned up many times. Read data end 3 residues before the CDR3 end; the end is taken from the germline J gene. The rearrangement uses TRBV5-1 and TRBJ1-5, with D unclear. The CDR3 length is 12 residues. Germline V gene data show CDR1 as SGHRS and CDR2 as YFSETQ. The CDR3: CASSPSDNPQHF. The part of the CDR3 DNA that was read is TGCGCCAGCAGCCCTTCCGACAACCCC.

This clone was detected ten times or more. The read falls 3 residues short of the CDR3 end, and the missing part is taken from the germline J gene. The chain has TRBV28 and TRBJ2-2; TRBD2 might be the D (6 bases). This CDR3 is built from 15 residues. Germline CDR1 is MDHEN and CDR2 is SYDVKM. The ends were cut back, 4 bases at V and 7 bases at J, with 16 bases in the middle. CDR3 DNA (partial): TGTGCCAGCAGTTCGCGGTCGGAGGGGATCGGGGAG. This gives the protein CASSSRSEGIGE. The CDR3 in full is CASSSRSEGIGELFF. The full variable domain, in which reference TRBV28 and TRBJ2-2 provide the parts outside the CDR3, is DVKVTQSSRYLVKRTGEKVFLECVQDMDHENMFWYRQDPGLGLRLIYFSYDVKMKEKGDIPEGYSVSREKKERFSLILESASTNQTSMYLCASSSRSEGIGELFFGEGSRLTVL.

The sample holds many counts of this clone. The observed sequence ends 3 residues before the CDR3 terminus, with the missing tail filled in from the germline J gene. V gene TRBV5-5 combines with J gene TRBJ1-4; TRBD1 aligns across 7 bases. Per the germline V gene, CDR1 is SGHKS and CDR2 is YYEKEE (reference sequence). CDR3 length: 15 amino acids. V lost 4 bases and J lost 4; bases outside the gene matches: 7. The sequenced CDR3 bases are TGTGCCAGCAGCCCGTTGGGGACAGTTAATGAAAAA. Protein product: CASSPLGTVNEK. The full-length CDR3 reads as CASSPLGTVNEKLFF.

This clone was detected many times. The read ends 3 residues before the CDR3 terminus; that terminus is restored from the germline J gene. This chain uses TRBV2 with TRBJ2-5; a possible D gene is TRBD1 (6 bases). This CDR3 spans 13 amino acids. Trimming pared 6 bases from V and 6 bases from J, leaving 14 bases between. CDR1 and CDR2 from the germline V gene are SNHLY and FYNNEI. CDR3 residues: CASRVWTAQTQYF. The covered CDR3 bases are TGTGCCAGCAGAGTTTGGACAGCCCAGACC.

At least ten counts were recorded for this clone. This CDR3 is CASSPLKALYGYTF. The covered CDR3 bases are TGTGCCAGCAGCCCCCTGAAAGCCCTCTATGGC. The V call is TRBV7-2, the J call TRBJ1-2, with unresolved D. The CDR3 end is not reached by the read, which stops 3 residues before it; the germline J gene fills it in. This CDR3 has 14 residues. Germline lookup yields CDR1 SGHTA and CDR2 FQGNSA. With 5 bases removed from V and 4 bases from J, the gap between germline ends came to 14 bases.

This clone was recorded many times. The read ends 3 residues before the CDR3 terminus; that terminus is restored from the germline J gene. The rearrangement links TRBV5-6 to TRBJ2-5; D not certain. Trimming removed 2 bases from V and 2 bases from J, with 10 bases in between. Germline V CDR1 and CDR2: SGHDT, YYEEEE. CDR3 length: 14 residues. The CDR3 loop is CASSFSGWQETQYF. CDR3 bases read: TGTGCCAGCAGCTTCAGTGGCTGGCAAGAGACC.

In its sample, this clone was seen many times. The read finishes 3 residues shy of the CDR3 end, and the germline J gene is used to complete it. V and J are TRBV19 and TRBJ2-7, with D perhaps given as TRBD1 or TRBD2 (6 bases each). Trimming removed 5 bases from V and 2 bases from J, with 13 bases in between. CDR1 is LNHDA, CDR2 SQIVND, per germline (reference sequence). The CDR3 consists of 14 residues. Incomplete CDR3 DNA: TGTGCCAGTAGTGCGGGACACCGAGCCTACGAG. It translates to CASSAGHRAYE. The full CDR3 reads CASSAGHRAYEQYF.